These 20 T cell receptor beta chains were sequenced from one sample in a study of glioma-infiltrating T cells after dendritic cell vaccination. Only in-frame clones appear in the TCRdb table, and some are missing; sequencing was by immunoSEQ multiplex PCR. The data hold about 38,000 clones, with approximately 82% observed a single time. The sequenced sample was blood, obtained before dendritic cell vaccination. All receptors derive from a human donor with glioblastoma.

The chain uses TRBV4-2 and TRBJ1-5, with D perhaps matching TRBD1 (5 bases). The length of the CDR3 is 16 residues. CDR1 LGHNA and CDR2 YNFKEQ come from the germline V gene. V was shortened by 7 bases and J by 2 bases, with 18 bases between the two germline ends. CDR3 protein: CASTLGGGEGNQPQHF. In nucleotides, the CDR3 is TGTGCCAGCACCCTGGGGGGGGGAGAGGGCAATCAGCCCCAGCATTTT.

V gene TRBV30 combines with J gene TRBJ2-1; D is uncertain. Germline CDR1 GTSNPN, CDR2 SVGIG (reference sequence). V shed 0 bases and J shed 9 bases, with 6 bases lying between them. The CDR3 loop spans 11 amino acids. The CDR3, as DNA: TGTGCCTGGAGTGTACAGATTGAGCAGTTCTTC. This sequence encodes CAWSVQIEQFF.

This clone has only a few counts. This chain uses TRBV4-3 with TRBJ2-7; 7 bases line up with TRBD1. Germline V gene lookup returns CDR1 LGHNA and CDR2 YSLEER. The CDR3 consists of 15 residues. Unmatched junction bases numbered 14, after V lost 3 bases and J lost 9 bases. The CDR3 bases are TGCGCCAGCAGCCAGGACTCTAACAGGGGTGGGGGGCAGTACTTC. Protein sequence: CASSQDSNRGGGQYF.

The CDR3 loop reads CASSDALPYEQYF. CDR3 nucleotides: TGTGCCAGCAGTGACGCCCTACCCTACGAGCAGTACTTC. J is TRBJ2-7 and V is TRBV6-1; D is unresolved. V was pared by 3 bases and J by 2 bases, with 8 bases between. The CDR3 length is 13 residues. The germline gives CDR1 MNHNS, CDR2 SASEGT.

V is TRBV9 and J is TRBJ1-1; D might be TRBD1 (6 bases). This CDR3 has 13 residues. The germline gives CDR1 SGDLS, CDR2 YYNGEE. V was clipped by 1 base and J by 6 bases, with 10 bases between them. Here the CDR3 reads CASSVTTGSEAFF. CDR3 DNA sequence: TGTGCCAGCAGCGTAACCACAGGGTCTGAAGCTTTCTTT.

The V gene is TRBV5-4, the J gene TRBJ2-3, with TRBD2 identical over 11 bases. The ends lost 4 bases at V and 0 bases at J; junction bases unmatched: 13. The CDR3 loop spans 19 amino acids. Germline V gives CDR1 SGHNT, CDR2 YYREEE (reference sequence). In DNA, the CDR3 is TGTGCCAGCAGCCCCCGGACTAGCGGGTTCCCCTCTAGCACAGATACGCAGTATTTT. Translating gives CASSPRTSGFPSSTDTQYF.

The V call is TRBV7-2, the J call TRBJ2-7; maybe TRBD2 (5 bases). This CDR3 has 14 amino acids. Germline V gene sequence: CDR1 SGHTA, CDR2 FQGNSA. V lost 4 bases to trimming and J lost 0 bases, with 10 bases between them. DNA of the CDR3: TGTGCCAGCAGCTATGGCGGGTCCTCCTACGAGCAGTACTTC. Protein sequence: CASSYGGSSYEQYF.

The chain recombines TRBV18 with TRBJ1-2; 9 bases are shared with TRBD1. After removal of 4 bases from V and 4 bases from J, the junction contained 16 bases not matched to a gene. This CDR3 has 18 amino acids. Per germline, CDR1 KGHSH and CDR2 LQKENI. The CDR3 loop is CASSQAGTGNTGIYGYTF. The CDR3 nucleotides read TGTGCCAGCTCACAGGCCGGGACAGGGAATACGGGGATCTATGGCTACACCTTC.

The V call is TRBV7-8, the J call TRBJ2-1; 8 bases agree with TRBD1. Germline loops: CDR1 SGHVS, CDR2 FQNEAQ. V lost 1 base and J lost 1; bases outside the gene matches: 3. The CDR3 length is 16 residues. Here the CDR3 DNA reads TGTGCCAGCAGCTTAGAGGGACAGGCGTCCTACAATGAGCAGTTCTTC. Translating gives CASSLEGQASYNEQFF.

The chain joins TRBV25-1 to TRBJ2-7, with D maybe TRBD1 (6 bases). V lost 5 bases and J 2 bases, leaving 16 bases between the germline ends. In germline, CDR1 is MGHDK, CDR2 SYGVNS. The CDR3 covers 15 residues. CDR3 sequence reads: CASSNPGAETYEQYF. CDR3 nucleotides: TGTGCCAGCAGTAACCCAGGGGCCGAAACCTACGAGCAGTACTTC.

This clone was recorded once. The chain uses TRBV5-1 and TRBJ2-3, with 8 bases identical to TRBD1. Germline-derived CDR1 and CDR2 are SGHRS and YFSETQ. This CDR3 is built from 15 residues. The ends lost 4 bases at V and 3 bases at J; junction bases unmatched: 7. CDR3 sequence (DNA): TGCGCCAGCAGCACGACAGGGGAAGGAACAGATACGCAGTATTTT. Encoded protein: CASSTTGEGTDTQYF.

This clone was seen a few times. The V gene is TRBV4-2, the J gene TRBJ2-7; 8 positions agree with TRBD1. CDR1 and CDR2 from the germline V gene are LGHNA and YNFKEQ. Trimming removed 0 bases from V and 2 bases from J; junction bases left unmatched: 0. The CDR3 covers 14 residues. The CDR3 reads CASSQETGAYEQYF. CDR3 in DNA: TGTGCCAGCAGCCAAGAGACAGGGGCCTACGAGCAGTACTTC.

The table lists this clone with a few counts. The rearrangement joins TRBV6-6 to TRBJ2-3, with a possible D match to TRBD2 (6 bases). Trimming stripped 6 bases from V and 3 bases from J, with 16 bases between. CDR3 length equals 15 residues. Germline assignment: CDR1 MNHNY and CDR2 SVGAGI (reference sequence). CDR3 sequence: CASRDPASDTDTQYF. The CDR3 DNA is TGTGCCAGCAGGGATCCAGCTAGCGATACAGATACGCAGTATTTT.

J is TRBJ1-6 and V is TRBV7-3, with D possibly matching TRBD1 (5 bases). Germline lookup yields CDR1 SGHTA and CDR2 FQGTGA. Trimming removed 0 bases from V and 6 bases from J, with 9 bases in between. The CDR3 contains 15 residues. The chain's CDR3 is CASSLTGGINSPLHF. In DNA, the CDR3 is TGTGCCAGCAGCTTAACTGGGGGGATTAATTCACCCCTCCACTTT.

The chain is built from TRBV11-3 and TRBJ2-5; D unresolved. The DNA end favors TRBJ2-7, so the J call may be wrong. The germline V gene encodes CDR1 SGHNT and CDR2 YENEEA. The length of the CDR3 is 13 residues. CDR3 region: CASSFSNSYEQYF. The CDR3 DNA sequence: TGTGCCAGCAGCTTTTCTAACTCCTACGAGCAGTACTTC.

This clone was recorded once. This sequence joins TRBV4-3 and TRBJ1-4; D is possibly TRBD1 (5 bases). This CDR3 has 15 amino acids. Trimming took off 1 base at V and 7 bases at J, with 13 bases between the two ends. Germline-derived CDR1 and CDR2 are LGHNA and YSLEER. The CDR3 loop is CASSQGGAPREKLFF. In DNA, the CDR3 is TGCGCCAGCAGCCAAGGCGGGGCGCCGCGTGAAAAACTGTTTTTT.

The J gene is TRBJ2-7, the V gene TRBV11-2; 8 bases fit TRBD2. CDR1 SGHAT and CDR2 FQNNGV come from the germline V gene. J gave up 0 bases and V 5 bases, and 3 bases lay outside the gene matches. CDR3 length equals 14 residues. The CDR3 here is CASSETSGSYEQYF. DNA for the CDR3: TGTGCCAGCAGCGAAACTAGCGGCTCCTACGAGCAGTACTTC.

This chain links TRBV19 with TRBJ2-7; TRBD1 aligns across 9 bases. Trimming at V came to 5 bases and at J to 3 bases, leaving 5 bases not matched to a gene. Germline loops: CDR1 LNHDA, CDR2 SQIVND (reference sequence). This CDR3 has 14 residues. The CDR3 loop is CASSFGTGRYEQYF. DNA of the CDR3: TGTGCCAGTAGTTTTGGGACAGGGCGCTACGAGCAGTACTTC.

The chain employs TRBV5-1 and TRBJ2-2; TRBD1 agrees at 7 bases. V lost 4 bases, J lost 0 bases, and 15 bases stayed unmatched. The CDR3 has 19 residues. The germline V gene has CDR1 SGHRS and CDR2 YFSETQ. This CDR3 reads CASSPDRRSVGSNTGELFF. The DNA for the CDR3 is TGCGCCAGCAGCCCGGACAGGAGATCGGTGGGGTCGAACACCGGGGAGCTGTTTTTT.

The chain is built from TRBV7-3 and TRBJ1-6, with D maybe TRBD1 (5 bases). Per germline, CDR1 SGHTA and CDR2 FQGTGA. The germline V and J ends were trimmed by 5 bases and 10 bases, with 15 bases remaining between them. CDR3 length equals 14 residues. DNA for the CDR3: TGTGCCAGCAGCCAGAGCGGGGGAGGCTCACCCCTCCACTTT. Translated, it gives CASSQSGGGSPLHF.